The present TCR beta chain was sequenced within a study of patients and donors after allogeneic stem cell transplantation. As concerns this clonotype: The CDR3 ends on some other residue instead of the conserved phenylalanine or tryptophan, so this is likely a read error.

The V and J ends lost 3 bases and 6 bases respectively, with 21 bases between them. This CDR3 is 17 amino acids long. Looked up from germline, CDR1 is SGHRS and CDR2 is YFSETQ. TCRdb recomputed calls from the RT-PCR reads with MiXCR, one row per CDR3 protein. The sample includes some 960,000 distinct CDR3 sequences, over 15% of them seen just once. The sample comprised blood, either unsorted or a sorted T cell fraction (not recorded which). This sequence was found in a human donor who was either an allogeneic HSCT recipient or a stem cell or donor lymphocyte infusion donor (not recorded which). It is not recorded whose cells these are; they may come from a transplant donor. This chain joins TRBV5-1 and TRBJ2-2, with a possible D match to TRBD2 (6 bases). The DNA of the CDR3 is TGCGCCAGCAGCTACCGGCGGCCGGGAGTGAGGGCCGGGGAGCTGTTTCTT. Its protein is CASSYRRPGVRAGELFL.